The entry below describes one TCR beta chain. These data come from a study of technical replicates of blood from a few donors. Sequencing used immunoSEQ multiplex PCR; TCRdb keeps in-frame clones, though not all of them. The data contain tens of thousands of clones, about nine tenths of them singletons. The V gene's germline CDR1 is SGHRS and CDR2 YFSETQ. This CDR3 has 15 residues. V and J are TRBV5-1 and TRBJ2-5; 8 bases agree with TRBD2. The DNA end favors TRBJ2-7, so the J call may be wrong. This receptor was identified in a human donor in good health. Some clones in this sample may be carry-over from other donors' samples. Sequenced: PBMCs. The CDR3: CASSSRGGNSYEQYF. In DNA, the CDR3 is TGCGCCAGCAGCTCTCGGGGGGGGAACTCCTACGAGCAGTACTTC.